The clone carrying this T cell receptor beta chain turned up a few times. Given a much more abundant clone one base away, this may be a read error. For CDR3 and TCR beta VDJ profiling, genomic DNA was the template used. MiXCR, run by TCRdb on the reads, gives a single entry per CDR3 protein. This repertoire shows about 180,000 distinct CDR3 sequences, under 55% found once; its top ten account for approximately 2.9%. This sample stems from a study of CD8+CD57+ T cells in acquired aplastic anemia. Germline V gene lookup returns CDR1 SEHNR and CDR2 FQNEAQ (reference sequence). Trimming took 1 base from V and 0 from J, leaving 6 bases between them. This CDR3 has 14 amino acids.

Sequencing was carried out using sorted CD4+, CD8+, or CD8+CD57+ T cells (not recorded which) from PBMCs. This TCR was sampled from a human donor in good health. The chain has TRBV7-9 and TRBJ1-1, with D uncertain. CDR3 nucleotides: TGTGCCAGCAGCTTAGAGGTGGTGAACACTGAAGCTTTCTTT. Translating it yields CASSLEVVNTEAFF. Supplemented by reference TRBV7-9 and TRBJ1-1, the full variable domain reads DTGVSQNPRHKITKRGQNVTFRCDPISEHNRLYWYRQTLGQGPEFLTYFQNEAQLEKSRLLSDRFSAERPKGSFSTLEIQRTEQGDSAMYLCASSLEVVNTEAFFGQGTRLTVV.